This entry features one T cell receptor (beta chain) sequence. There is no known antigen for this receptor. Per-base qualities were not stored, and no clone one base away is much larger. Each collaborating institution followed its own protocols to collect whole blood in K2EDTA tubes. For TCRbeta analysis, collaborators shipped samples as frozen whole blood, isolated PBMCs, or DNA extracted from either of those sample types. The source of the sample is a study of blood T cell repertoires in COVID-19 (dated by TCRdb to the early 2020s). Regarding the study in general: Collaborator samples came from the United States, Italy and Spain and covered acute and convalescent phases of COVID-19. A freely available public database, intended as a resource for researchers studying the immune response to SARS-CoV-2, is where the repertoires were released. Samples came from the ongoing ImmuneRACE study (first 160 participants) plus 1,254 subjects from 6 global collaborators. Where available, HLA class I and class II types were taken from metadata supplied by the sample provider and were not determined by assay-based typing. Deeply sampled blood TCRbeta repertoires from subjects exposed to, actively infected with, or recovered from COVID-19 were included in the dataset. Sample metadata almost always included a de-identified subject ID, COVID-19 status, age in years and sex. The prospective study material was composed of cDNA or gDNA derived from T cells, B-cell-depleted T cells, or PBMCs. Broader findings and caveats from the paper: Clinical and demographic metadata were provided uncurated, with the amount varying by source and participant.

TCRbeta CDR3 regions were amplified from genomic DNA by means of the immunoSEQ Assay, a bias-controlled multiplex PCR. As for the original processing: The number of nucleated cells in each sample was estimated by amplification of reference gene primers within the assay. To quantify the absolute abundance of each unique TCRbeta CDR3 rearrangement, sequence reads were collapsed and filtered. For each sample, productive Simpson clonality was calculated by taking the square root of Simpson's diversity index across productive rearrangements. TCRdb obtained this table from immuneACCESS and retained in-frame rearrangements with V and J assigned. These tables miss some clones; where compared with another copy, unresolved V genes account for less than half of the shortfall, and the remainder is unexplained. V and J calls and clone size are given by that table; D and trimming were obtained from the DNA. The sample data list roughly 110,000 clones, and about four fifths of these were observed just once. The ten largest clones take up approximately 4% of the sample.

CDR1 and CDR2, per the germline V gene, are SGHTA and FQGTGA. V and J are trimmed by 2 bases and 0 bases, and the gene matches miss 11 bases of the junction. The CDR3 sequence holds 20 residues, the cysteine and phenylalanine included. CDR3 DNA only is kept here, 60 bases in frame from base 1. The sample comprised peripheral blood. The chain is encoded by TRBV7-3 joined to TRBJ2-2; 11 middle bases align to TRBD2. This clonotype originated in a human donor in a cohort sampled during active COVID-19. The sequenced DNA: TGTGCCAGCAGCTTATGGTCCGCCGGGACTAGCGGAACGAACACCGGGGAGCTGTTTTTT. Translation gives CASSLWSAGTSGTNTGELFF.